The clone carrying this T cell receptor (beta chain) was seen at least ten times. This sample is drawn from a study of T cells in Graves' hyperthyroidism and ophthalmopathy. Amplified TCR beta CDR3 regions derived from RNA transcripts. HTBI primers were used for first-round RT-PCR of the TCR CDR3. MiXCR, run by TCRdb on the multiplex PCR reads, gives a single entry per CDR3 protein. The sample has about 370,000 distinct CDR3 sequences, around 15% seen once. The CDR3 runs 14 residues. The germline CDR1 and CDR2 sequences are SEHNR and FQNEAQ (reference sequence). Deletions cut 1 base from V and 4 bases from J, with 10 bases between.

The sample taken for sequencing was blood. This receptor was identified in a woman aged 60-75 years with Graves' ophthalmopathy. The gene calls are TRBV7-9 and TRBJ2-5; possible D gene TRBD1, 6 bases. Here the CDR3 DNA reads TGTGCCAGCAGCTTAGGGGAAGGGGGAGAGACCCAGTACTTC. Translating it yields CASSLGEGGETQYF.